Shown below are 11 T cell receptor beta chains from a single sample sequenced in a study of long-term antiretroviral therapy in people with HIV. The libraries were made with immunoSEQ v3.0 at survey level. The data were produced by immunoSEQ multiplex PCR, yet TCRdb's version contains in-frame clones alone and is incomplete. The data show roughly 25,000 clones, approximately 83% seen once. Source: unsorted PBMCs, taken 0.7 years before starting antiretroviral therapy. These receptors originate from a man aged 25 to 45 with HIV.

J is TRBJ1-2 and V is TRBV19; D gene ambiguous. The CDR3 extends over 11 amino acids. Germline V gene lookup returns CDR1 LNHDA and CDR2 SQIVND (reference sequence). Trimming took off 4 bases at V and 5 bases at J, with 5 bases between the two ends. The CDR3 DNA is TGTGCCAGTAGTAGCCTGTATGGCTACACCTTC. Translating gives CASSSLYGYTF.

This clone was recorded a few times. The sample contains more than one DNA sequence encoding this CDR3. The chain joins TRBV2 to TRBJ2-1; D is undetermined. The ends were cut back, 2 bases at V and 4 bases at J, with 6 bases in the middle. Germline CDR1 reads SNHLY; CDR2 reads FYNNEI. The CDR3 totals 13 residues. CDR3 DNA: TGTGCCAGCAGTGAACGCTATTACAATGAGCAGTTCTTC. It yields the protein CASSERYYNEQFF.

The chain uses TRBV9 and TRBJ2-1, with D maybe TRBD2 (6 bases). The ends were cut back, 2 bases at V and 2 bases at J, with 14 bases in the middle. CDR3 size: 16 residues. Germline CDR1 is SGDLS and CDR2 is YYNGEE. The CDR3 sequence: CASSVISGAAYNEQFF. The CDR3 bases are TGTGCCAGCAGCGTTATTAGCGGAGCCGCCTACAATGAGCAGTTCTTC.

The rearrangement uses TRBV7-9 and TRBJ1-1; 9 bases are shared with TRBD1. This CDR3 region has 14 residues. The germline gives CDR1 SEHNR, CDR2 FQNEAQ (reference sequence). Trimming cost V 4 bases and J 4 bases; bases outside gene matches: 4. In nucleotides, the CDR3 is TGTGCCAGCAGCTCCCCGGACAGGGGCACTGAAGCTTTCTTT. Its protein product is CASSSPDRGTEAFF.

The J gene is TRBJ2-3, the V gene TRBV7-2, with 7 bases matching TRBD1. Per the germline V gene, CDR1 is SGHTA and CDR2 is FQGNSA. The CDR3 consists of 15 residues. V lost 4 bases and J lost 4; bases outside the gene matches: 8. The CDR3: CASSSQGGGADTQYF. CDR3 in DNA: TGTGCCAGCAGCTCACAAGGGGGCGGAGCAGATACGCAGTATTTT. Variable domain in full (rest from reference TRBV7-2 and TRBJ2-3): GAGVSQSPSNKVTEKGKDVELRCDPISGHTALYWYRQSLGQGLEFLIYFQGNSAPDKSGLPSDRFSAERTGGSVSTLTIQRTQQEDSAVYLCASSSQGGGADTQYFGPGTRLTVL.

The rearrangement links TRBV9 to TRBJ1-1; weak D call: TRBD1 (5 bases). The V gene lost 2 bases and the J gene lost 0 bases, with 8 bases spanning the gap. CDR3 size: 14 residues. From germline, CDR1 is SGDLS and CDR2 YYNGEE. CDR3 residues: CASSVGAMNTEAFF. The CDR3 DNA is TGTGCCAGCAGCGTTGGGGCTATGAACACTGAAGCTTTCTTT.

The chain couples TRBV5-1 to TRBJ1-3; a weak D match, TRBD1 (6 bases). Deletions cut 0 bases from V and 0 bases from J, with 10 bases between. The germline V gene has CDR1 SGHRS and CDR2 YFSETQ. There are 16 residues in the CDR3. CDR3 nucleotides: TGCGCCAGCAGCTTGGCGGGGACATACTCTGGAAACACCATATATTTT. It codes for CASSLAGTYSGNTIYF.

The chain is built from TRBV5-5 and TRBJ2-1; D is perhaps TRBD2 (6 bases). CDR1 is SGHKS and CDR2 is YYEKEE in the germline V gene (reference sequence). The CDR3 consists of 16 residues. The V and J ends lost 5 bases and 9 bases respectively, with 24 bases between them. CDR3 protein: CASRRTGLPIGGEQFF. Here the CDR3 DNA reads TGTGCCAGCAGGCGCACGGGACTCCCTATAGGCGGTGAGCAGTTCTTC.

This clone appeared once. This chain links TRBV19 with TRBJ1-2, with D hard to call. Germline loops: CDR1 LNHDA, CDR2 SQIVND (reference sequence). The CDR3 loop spans 13 amino acids. Trimming removed 5 bases from V and 0 bases from J, with 7 bases in between. In DNA, the CDR3 is TGTGCCAGTAGTCCGTTGGCTAACTATGGCTACACCTTC. The encoded protein is CASSPLANYGYTF.

V is TRBV18 and J is TRBJ2-7; no definite D call. The length of the CDR3 is 14 residues. The V end was cut by 2 bases, the J end by 3 bases, with 11 bases between. Looked up from germline, CDR1 is KGHSH and CDR2 is LQKENI. CDR3 loop: CASSPSQHNYEQYF. The CDR3 nucleotides read TGTGCCAGCTCACCAAGTCAACACAACTACGAGCAGTACTTC.

The J gene is TRBJ2-2, the V gene TRBV6-5; D uncertain. The ends were cut back, 2 bases at V and 1 base at J, with 2 bases in the middle. Looked up from germline, CDR1 is MNHEY and CDR2 is SVGAGI. The length of the CDR3 is 13 residues. The CDR3 spells CASSYQNTGELFF. The CDR3 DNA reads TGTGCCAGCAGTTACCAGAACACCGGGGAGCTGTTTTTT.